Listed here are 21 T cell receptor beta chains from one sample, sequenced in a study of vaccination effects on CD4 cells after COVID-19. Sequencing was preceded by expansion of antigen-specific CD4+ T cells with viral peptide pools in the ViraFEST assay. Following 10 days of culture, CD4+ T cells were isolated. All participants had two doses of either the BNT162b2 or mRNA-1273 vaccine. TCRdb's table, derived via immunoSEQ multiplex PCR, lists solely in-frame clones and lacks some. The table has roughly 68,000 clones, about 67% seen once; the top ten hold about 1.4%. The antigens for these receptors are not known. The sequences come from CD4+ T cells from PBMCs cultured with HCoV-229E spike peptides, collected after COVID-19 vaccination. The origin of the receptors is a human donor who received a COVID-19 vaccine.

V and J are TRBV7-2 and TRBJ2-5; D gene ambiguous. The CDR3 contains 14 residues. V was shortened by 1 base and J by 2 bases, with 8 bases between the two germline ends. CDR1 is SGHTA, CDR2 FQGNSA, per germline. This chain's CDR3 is CASSLGQTQETQYF. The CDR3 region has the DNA TGTGCCAGCAGCTTAGGGCAGACACAAGAGACCCAGTACTTC.

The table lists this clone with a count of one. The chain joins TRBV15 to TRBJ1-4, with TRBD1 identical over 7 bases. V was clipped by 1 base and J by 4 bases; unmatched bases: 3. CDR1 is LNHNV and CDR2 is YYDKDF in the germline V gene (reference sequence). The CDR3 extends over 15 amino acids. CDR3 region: CATSRATGINEKLFF. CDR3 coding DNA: TGTGCCACCAGCAGAGCGACAGGGATTAATGAAAAACTGTTTTTT.

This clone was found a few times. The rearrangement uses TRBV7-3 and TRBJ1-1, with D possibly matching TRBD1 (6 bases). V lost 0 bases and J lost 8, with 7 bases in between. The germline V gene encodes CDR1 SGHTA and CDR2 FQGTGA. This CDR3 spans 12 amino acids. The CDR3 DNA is TGTGCCAGCAGCTTAACAGGGGGAGAAGCTTTCTTT. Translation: CASSLTGGEAFF.

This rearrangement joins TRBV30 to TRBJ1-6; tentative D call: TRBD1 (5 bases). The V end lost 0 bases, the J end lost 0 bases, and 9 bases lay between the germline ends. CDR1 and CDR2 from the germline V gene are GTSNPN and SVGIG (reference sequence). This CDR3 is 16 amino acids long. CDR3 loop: CAWSVDRSSYNSPLHF. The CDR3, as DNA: TGTGCCTGGAGTGTCGACAGAAGCTCCTATAATTCACCCCTCCACTTT.

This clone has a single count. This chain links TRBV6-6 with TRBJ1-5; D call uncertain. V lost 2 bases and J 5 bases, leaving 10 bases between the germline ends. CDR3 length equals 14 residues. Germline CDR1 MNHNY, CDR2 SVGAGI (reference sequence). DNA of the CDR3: TGTGCCAGCAGTTACCGGGCCCCTGATCAGCCCCAGCATTTT. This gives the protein CASSYRAPDQPQHF.

In DNA form, the CDR3 reads TGTGCCAGCAGAAGGACTAGGAGTAACACCGGGGAGCTGTTTTTT. Its protein is CASRRTRSNTGELFF. The chain uses TRBV6-5 and TRBJ2-2; 7 positions match TRBD2. The CDR3 covers 15 residues. Germline lookup yields CDR1 MNHEY and CDR2 SVGAGI. V dropped 6 bases and J dropped 2; count of bases not matched to a gene: 6.

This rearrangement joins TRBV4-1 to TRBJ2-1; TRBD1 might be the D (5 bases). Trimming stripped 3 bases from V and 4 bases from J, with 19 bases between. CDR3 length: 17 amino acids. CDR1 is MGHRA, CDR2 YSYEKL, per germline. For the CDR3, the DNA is TGCGCCAGCAGCCACAGCTTGGGGCAGATAACATACAATGAGCAGTTCTTC. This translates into CASSHSLGQITYNEQFF.

CDR3 sequence (DNA): TGTGCCAGTAGTATCGGCGTGACGGGGCCCCCTAGAGGCACAGATACGCAGTATTTT. Translation: CASSIGVTGPPRGTDTQYF. The gene calls are TRBV19 and TRBJ2-3; D may match TRBD1 or TRBD2 (5 bases each). Per germline, CDR1 LNHDA and CDR2 SQIVND (reference sequence). CDR3 size: 19 residues. V lost 3 bases and J lost 1, with 23 bases in between.

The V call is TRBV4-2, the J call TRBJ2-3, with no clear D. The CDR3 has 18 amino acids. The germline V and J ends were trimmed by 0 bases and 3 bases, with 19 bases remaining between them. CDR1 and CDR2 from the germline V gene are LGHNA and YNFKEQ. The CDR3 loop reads CASSQEGSSPLRTDTQYF. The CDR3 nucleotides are TGTGCCAGCAGCCAAGAAGGTAGCAGCCCCTTGAGGACAGATACGCAGTATTTT.

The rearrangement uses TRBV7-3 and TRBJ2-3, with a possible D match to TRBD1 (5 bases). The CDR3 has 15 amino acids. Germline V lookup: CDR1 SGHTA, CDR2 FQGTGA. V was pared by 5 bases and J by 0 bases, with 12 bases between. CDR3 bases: TGTGCCAGCAGCCCCCAGGGTATTAGCACAGATACGCAGTATTTT. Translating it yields CASSPQGISTDTQYF.

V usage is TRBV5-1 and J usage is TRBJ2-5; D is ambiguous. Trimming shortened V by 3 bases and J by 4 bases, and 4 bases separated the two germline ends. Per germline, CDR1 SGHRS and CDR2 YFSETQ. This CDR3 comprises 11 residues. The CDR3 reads CASSSSETQYF. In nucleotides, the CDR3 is TGCGCCAGCAGCTCATCAGAGACCCAGTACTTC.

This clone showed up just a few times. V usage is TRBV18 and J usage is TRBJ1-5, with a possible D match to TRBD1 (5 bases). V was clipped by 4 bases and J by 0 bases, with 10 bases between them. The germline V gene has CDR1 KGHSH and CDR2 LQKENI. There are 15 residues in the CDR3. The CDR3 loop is CASSLQDYSNQPQHF. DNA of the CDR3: TGTGCCAGCTCACTACAGGATTATAGCAATCAGCCCCAGCATTTT.

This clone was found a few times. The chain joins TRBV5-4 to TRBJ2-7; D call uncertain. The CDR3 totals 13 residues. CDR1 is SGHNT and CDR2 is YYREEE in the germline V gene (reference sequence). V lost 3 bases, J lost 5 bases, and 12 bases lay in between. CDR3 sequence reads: CASSSPNINEQYV. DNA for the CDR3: TGTGCCAGCAGCTCGCCCAACATAAACGAGCAGTACGTC.

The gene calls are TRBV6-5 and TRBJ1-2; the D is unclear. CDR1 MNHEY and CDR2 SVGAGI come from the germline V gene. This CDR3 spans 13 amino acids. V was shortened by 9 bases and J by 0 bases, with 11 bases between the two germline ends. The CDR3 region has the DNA TGTGCCAGTACGGGCCTGCCTAACTATGGCTACACCTTC. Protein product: CASTGLPNYGYTF.

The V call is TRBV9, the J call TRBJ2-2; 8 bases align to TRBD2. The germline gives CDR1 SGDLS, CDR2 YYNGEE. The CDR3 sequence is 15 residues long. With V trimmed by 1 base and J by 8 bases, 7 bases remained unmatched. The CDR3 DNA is TGTGCCAGCAGCGTATTCGGGGGGGGCCAGGGGGAGCTGTTTTTT. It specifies CASSVFGGGQGELFF.

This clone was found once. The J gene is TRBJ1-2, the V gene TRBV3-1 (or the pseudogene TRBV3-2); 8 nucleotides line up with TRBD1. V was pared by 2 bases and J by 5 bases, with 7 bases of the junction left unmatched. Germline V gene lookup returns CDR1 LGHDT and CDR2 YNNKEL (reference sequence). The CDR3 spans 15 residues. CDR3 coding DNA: TGTGCCAGCAGCCAAACGGGACAGGAGAAATATGGCTACACCTTC. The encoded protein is CASSQTGQEKYGYTF.

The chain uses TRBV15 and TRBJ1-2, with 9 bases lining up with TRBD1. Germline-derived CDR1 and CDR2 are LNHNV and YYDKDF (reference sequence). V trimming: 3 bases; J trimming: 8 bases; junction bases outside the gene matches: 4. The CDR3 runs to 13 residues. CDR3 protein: CATSRDRGYGYTF. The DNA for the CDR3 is TGTGCCACCAGCAGGGACAGGGGTTACGGCTACACCTTC.

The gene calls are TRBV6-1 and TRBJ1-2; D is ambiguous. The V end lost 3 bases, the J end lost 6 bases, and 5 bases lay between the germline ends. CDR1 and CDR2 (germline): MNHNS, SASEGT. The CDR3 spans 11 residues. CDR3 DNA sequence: TGTGCCAGCAGTGATTGGGATGGCTACACCTTC. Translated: CASSDWDGYTF.

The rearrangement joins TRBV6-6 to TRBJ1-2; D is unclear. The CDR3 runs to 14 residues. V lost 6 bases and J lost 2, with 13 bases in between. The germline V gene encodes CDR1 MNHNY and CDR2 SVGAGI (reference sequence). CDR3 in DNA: TGTGCCAGCAGCGAGAGTCTGAGAAACTATGGCTACACCTTC. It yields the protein CASSESLRNYGYTF.

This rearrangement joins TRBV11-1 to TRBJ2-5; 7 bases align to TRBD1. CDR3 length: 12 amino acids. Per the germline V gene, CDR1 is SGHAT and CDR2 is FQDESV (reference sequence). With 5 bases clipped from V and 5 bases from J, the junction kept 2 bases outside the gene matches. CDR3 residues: CASSQDRETQYF. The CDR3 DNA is TGTGCCAGCAGCCAGGACAGGGAGACCCAGTACTTC.

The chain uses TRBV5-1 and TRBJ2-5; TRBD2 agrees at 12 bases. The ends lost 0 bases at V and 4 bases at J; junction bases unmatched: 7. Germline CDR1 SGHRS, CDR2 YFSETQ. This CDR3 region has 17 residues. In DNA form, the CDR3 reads TGCGCCAGCAGCTTGGGCCTAGCGGGGGGGCTCCCAGAGACCCAGTACTTC. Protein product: CASSLGLAGGLPETQYF.